This T cell receptor beta chain was found in a study of cytomegalovirus exposure and HLA in healthy donors. Primers: 60 Vbeta forward and 13 Jbeta reverse. Measured with immunoSEQ multiplex PCR; TCRdb has only the in-frame clones, and not every one. This table has fewer than 150,000 clones, 78% appearing once. Whole-study findings and limits: The authors enumerated some 170 TCR beta chains as linked to cytomegalovirus. In a later analysis, specific HLA alleles were associated with around 17,000 TCR beta sequences at a 0.05 false discovery rate. In a later analysis, common viral pathogens appeared linked to several of the most significant clusters. Other equally common chains were less clonally expanded than HLA-associated TCR beta chains, a later analysis showed.

Comment on this clone: Its antigen is unknown.

The TCR sequence derives from a male donor in good health and CMV-seronegative. Sequenced input: PBMCs.

CDR3 in amino acids: CASSQGPGQGTYEQYF. CDR3 DNA: TGCGCCAGCAGCCAGGGCCCGGGACAGGGGACGTACGAGCAGTACTTC. This chain joins TRBV4-1 and TRBJ2-7, with 10 positions matching TRBD1. Trimming took 3 bases from V and 4 from J; bases not matched to a gene: 9. The CDR3 covers 16 residues. Germline-derived CDR1 and CDR2 are MGHRA and YSYEKL.